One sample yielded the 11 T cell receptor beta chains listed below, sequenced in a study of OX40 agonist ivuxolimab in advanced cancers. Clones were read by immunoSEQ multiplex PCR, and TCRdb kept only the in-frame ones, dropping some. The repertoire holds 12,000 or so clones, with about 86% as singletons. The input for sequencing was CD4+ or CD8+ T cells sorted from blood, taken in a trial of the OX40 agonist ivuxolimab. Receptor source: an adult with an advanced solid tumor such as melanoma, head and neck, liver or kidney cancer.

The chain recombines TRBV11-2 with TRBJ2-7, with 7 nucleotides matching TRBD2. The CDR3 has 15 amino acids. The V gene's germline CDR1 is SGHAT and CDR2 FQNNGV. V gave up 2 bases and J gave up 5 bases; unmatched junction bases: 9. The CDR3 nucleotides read TGTGCCAGCAGCTTATTAGCGGGTACCGCTAACGAGCAGTACTTC. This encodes CASSLLAGTANEQYF.

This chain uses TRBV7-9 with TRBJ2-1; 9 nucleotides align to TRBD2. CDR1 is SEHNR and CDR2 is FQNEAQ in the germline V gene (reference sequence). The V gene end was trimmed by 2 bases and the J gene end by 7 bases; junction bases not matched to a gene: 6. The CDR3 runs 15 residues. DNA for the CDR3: TGTGCCAGCAGCTTATGGGCGGGGGGGCCGAATGAGCAGTTCTTC. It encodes CASSLWAGGPNEQFF.

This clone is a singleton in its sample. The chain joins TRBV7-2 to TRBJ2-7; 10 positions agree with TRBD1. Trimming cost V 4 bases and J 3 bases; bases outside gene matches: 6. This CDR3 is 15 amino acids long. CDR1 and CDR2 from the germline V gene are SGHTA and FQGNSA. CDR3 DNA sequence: TGTGCCAGCAGCTGGGGACAGGGGCCATTCTACGAGCAGTACTTC. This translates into CASSWGQGPFYEQYF.

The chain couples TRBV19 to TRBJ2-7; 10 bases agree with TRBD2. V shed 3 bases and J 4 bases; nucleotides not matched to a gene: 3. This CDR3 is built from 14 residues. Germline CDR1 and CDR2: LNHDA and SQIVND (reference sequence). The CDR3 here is CASSIKAGGYEQYF. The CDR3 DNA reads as TGTGCCAGTAGTATTAAAGCGGGAGGGTACGAGCAGTACTTC.

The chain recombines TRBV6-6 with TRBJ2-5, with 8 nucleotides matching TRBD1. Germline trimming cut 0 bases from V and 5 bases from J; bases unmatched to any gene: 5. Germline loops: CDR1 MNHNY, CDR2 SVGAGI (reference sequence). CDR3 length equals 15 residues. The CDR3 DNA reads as TGTGCCAGCAGTTACTCGCAGGGGGCCGGGGAGACCCAGTACTTC. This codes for CASSYSQGAGETQYF.

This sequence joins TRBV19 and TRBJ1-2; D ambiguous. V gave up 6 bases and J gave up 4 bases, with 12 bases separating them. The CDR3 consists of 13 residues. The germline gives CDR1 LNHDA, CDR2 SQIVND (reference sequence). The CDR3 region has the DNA TGTGCCAGTAGGACACTAGCAGGCTATGGCTACACCTTC. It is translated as CASRTLAGYGYTF.

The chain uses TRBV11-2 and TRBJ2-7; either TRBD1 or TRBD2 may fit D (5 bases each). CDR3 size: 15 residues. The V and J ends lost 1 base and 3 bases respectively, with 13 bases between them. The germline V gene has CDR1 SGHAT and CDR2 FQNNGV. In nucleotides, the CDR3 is TGTGCCAGCAGCTTAGCCGCCGGGGCCCACTACGAGCAGTACTTC. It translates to CASSLAAGAHYEQYF.

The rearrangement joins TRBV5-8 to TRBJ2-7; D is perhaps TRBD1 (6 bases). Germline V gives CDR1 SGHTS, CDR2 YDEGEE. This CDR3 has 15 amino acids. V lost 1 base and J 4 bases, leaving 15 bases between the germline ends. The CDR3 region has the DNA TGTGCCAGCAGCTTGACAGGGCATACCCTTTACGAGCAGTACTTC. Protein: CASSLTGHTLYEQYF.

CDR3 coding DNA: TGTGCCAGCAGTCCGTTGGGGGGGGCAAGGGGGCTTTACGAGCAGTACTTC. This translates into CASSPLGGARGLYEQYF. The V gene is TRBV27, the J gene TRBJ2-7; TRBD1 or TRBD2 may be the D gene (7 bases each). Per germline, CDR1 MNHEY and CDR2 SMNVEV (reference sequence). The CDR3 length is 17 residues. V lost 5 bases and J 4 bases, leaving 24 bases between the germline ends.

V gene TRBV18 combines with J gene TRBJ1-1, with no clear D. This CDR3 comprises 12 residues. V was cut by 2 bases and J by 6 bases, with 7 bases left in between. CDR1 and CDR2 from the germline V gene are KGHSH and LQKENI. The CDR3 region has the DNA TGTGCCAGCTCACCAGGGAAGGCTGAAGCTTTCTTT. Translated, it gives CASSPGKAEAFF.

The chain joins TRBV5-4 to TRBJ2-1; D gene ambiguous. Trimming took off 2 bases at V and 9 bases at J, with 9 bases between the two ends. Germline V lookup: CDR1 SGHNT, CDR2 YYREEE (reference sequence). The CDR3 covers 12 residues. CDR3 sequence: CASSLYESEQFF. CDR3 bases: TGTGCCAGCAGCTTATACGAGAGTGAGCAGTTCTTC.